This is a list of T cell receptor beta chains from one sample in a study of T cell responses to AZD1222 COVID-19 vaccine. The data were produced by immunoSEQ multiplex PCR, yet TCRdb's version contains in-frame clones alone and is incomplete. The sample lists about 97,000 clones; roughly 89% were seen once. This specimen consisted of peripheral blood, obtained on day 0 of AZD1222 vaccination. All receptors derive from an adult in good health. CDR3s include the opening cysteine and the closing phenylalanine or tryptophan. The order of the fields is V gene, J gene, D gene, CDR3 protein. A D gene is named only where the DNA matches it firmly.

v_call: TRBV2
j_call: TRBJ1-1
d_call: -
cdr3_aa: CASSEGRRTEAFF

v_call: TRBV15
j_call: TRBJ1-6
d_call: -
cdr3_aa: CATSRDGGYNSPLHF

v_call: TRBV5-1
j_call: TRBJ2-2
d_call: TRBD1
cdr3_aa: CASSSGQGAVTGELFF

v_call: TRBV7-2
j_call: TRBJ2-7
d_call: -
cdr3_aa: CASSLAHDGGAYEQYF

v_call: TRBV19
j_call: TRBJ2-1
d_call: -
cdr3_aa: CATTGESYNEQFF

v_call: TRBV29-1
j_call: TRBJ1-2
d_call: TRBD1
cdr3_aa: CSVQTGNYGYTF

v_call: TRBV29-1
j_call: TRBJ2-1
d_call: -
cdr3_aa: CSVDRLNEQFF

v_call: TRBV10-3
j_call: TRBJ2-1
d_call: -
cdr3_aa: CAISQTDSSSYNEQFF

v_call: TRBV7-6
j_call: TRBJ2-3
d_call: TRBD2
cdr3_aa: CASSLFALAGRTDTQYF

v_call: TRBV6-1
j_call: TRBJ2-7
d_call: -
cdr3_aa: CATGEAGLYSEQYF

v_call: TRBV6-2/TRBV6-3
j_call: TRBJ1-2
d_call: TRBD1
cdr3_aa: CASSLDRGVNGYTF

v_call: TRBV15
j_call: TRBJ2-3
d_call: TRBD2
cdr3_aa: CATSRSSGGRTDTQYF

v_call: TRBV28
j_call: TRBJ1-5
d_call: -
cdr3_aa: CASYSRVVGEKGSSNQPQHF

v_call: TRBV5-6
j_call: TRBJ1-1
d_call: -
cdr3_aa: CASSLLILGEAFF

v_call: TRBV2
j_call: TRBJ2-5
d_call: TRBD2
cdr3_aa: CASSTGTSGIVAQETQYF

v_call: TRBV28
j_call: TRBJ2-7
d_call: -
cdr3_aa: CASSSGSLSYEQYF

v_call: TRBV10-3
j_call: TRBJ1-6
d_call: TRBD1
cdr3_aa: CAISRGREGNSPLHF

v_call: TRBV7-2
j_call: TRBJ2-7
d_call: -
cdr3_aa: CASSFARAYEQYF

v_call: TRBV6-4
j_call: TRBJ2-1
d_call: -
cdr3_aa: CASSDPFSGGEQFF

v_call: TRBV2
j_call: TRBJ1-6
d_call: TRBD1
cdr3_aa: CASQGVYSPLHF

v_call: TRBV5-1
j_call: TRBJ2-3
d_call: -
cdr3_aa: CASSLGSDTQYF

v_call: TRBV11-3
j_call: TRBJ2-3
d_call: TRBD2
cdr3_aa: CASSSGTSGLDTDTQYF

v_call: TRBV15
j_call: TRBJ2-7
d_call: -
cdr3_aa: CATSRKGGEQYF

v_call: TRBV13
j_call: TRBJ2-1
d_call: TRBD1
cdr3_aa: CASRSGTGTYNEQFF

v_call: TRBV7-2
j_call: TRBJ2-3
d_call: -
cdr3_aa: CASSPPGVTDTQYF

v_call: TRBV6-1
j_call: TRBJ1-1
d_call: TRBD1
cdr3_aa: CASSDRDRLNTEAFF

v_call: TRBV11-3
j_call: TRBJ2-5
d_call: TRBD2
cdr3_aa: CASSPQMGIAGVQETQYF

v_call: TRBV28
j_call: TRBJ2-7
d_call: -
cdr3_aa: CASSPGHAYEQYF

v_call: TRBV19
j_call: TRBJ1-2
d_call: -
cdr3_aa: CASSRQANYGYTF

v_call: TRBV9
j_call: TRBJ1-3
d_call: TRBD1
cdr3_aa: CASSSHRDRGNGNTIYF

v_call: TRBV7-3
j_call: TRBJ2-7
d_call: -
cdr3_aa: CASSLYGRPYEQYF

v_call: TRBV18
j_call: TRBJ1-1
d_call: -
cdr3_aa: CASSPIGPNTEAFF

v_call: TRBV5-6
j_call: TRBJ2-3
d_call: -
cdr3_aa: CASSPPAPATDTQYF

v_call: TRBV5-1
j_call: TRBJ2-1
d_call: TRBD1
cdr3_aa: CASSKTGVWEQFF

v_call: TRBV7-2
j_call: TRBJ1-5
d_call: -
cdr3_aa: CASTFANQPQHF

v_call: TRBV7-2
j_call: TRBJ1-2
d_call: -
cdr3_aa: CASSLTPGPNYGYTF

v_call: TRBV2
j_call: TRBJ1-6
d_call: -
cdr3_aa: CASSEVLYSPLHF

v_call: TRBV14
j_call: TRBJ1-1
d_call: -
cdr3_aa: CASSPQGTKNTEAFF

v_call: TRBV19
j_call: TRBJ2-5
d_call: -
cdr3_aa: CARQGHQETQYF

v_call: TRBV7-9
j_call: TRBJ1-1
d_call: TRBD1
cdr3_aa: CASSLGRTGESTEAFF

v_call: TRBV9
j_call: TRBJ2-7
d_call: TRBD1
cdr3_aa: CASSVGGTETYEQYF

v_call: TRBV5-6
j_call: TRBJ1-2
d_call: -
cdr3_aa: CASSLGFGYTF

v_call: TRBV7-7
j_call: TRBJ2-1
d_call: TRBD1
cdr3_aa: CASSSSGTGSYNEQFF

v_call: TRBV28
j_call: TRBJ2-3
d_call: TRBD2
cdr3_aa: CASRTSGGGTDTQYF

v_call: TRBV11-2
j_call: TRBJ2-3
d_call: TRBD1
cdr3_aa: CASSLRQGLYF

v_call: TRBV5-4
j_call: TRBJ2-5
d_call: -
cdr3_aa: CASSSWQETQYF

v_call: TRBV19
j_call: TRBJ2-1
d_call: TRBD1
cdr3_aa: CASSIVAGGWNEQFF

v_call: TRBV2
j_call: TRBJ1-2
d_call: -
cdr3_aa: CASRRVHYGYTF

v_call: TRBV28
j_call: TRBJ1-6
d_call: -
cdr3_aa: CASSLNRGSSYNSPLHF

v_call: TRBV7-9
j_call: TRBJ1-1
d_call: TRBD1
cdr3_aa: CASSSHQGATEAFF

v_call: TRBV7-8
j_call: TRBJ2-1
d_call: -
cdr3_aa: CASSLVGRNFPYNEQFF

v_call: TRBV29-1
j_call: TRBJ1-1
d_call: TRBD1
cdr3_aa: CSVRAGGNTEAFF

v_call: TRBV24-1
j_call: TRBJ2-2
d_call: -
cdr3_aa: CATSDPRQTNTGELFF

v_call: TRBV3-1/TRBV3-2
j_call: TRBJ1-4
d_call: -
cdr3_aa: CASSHRLGIATNEKLFF